This T cell receptor (beta chain) came from a study of vaccination effects on CD4 cells after COVID-19. At the level of the study: A couple of convalescent patients gave samples 16 days and one week before vaccination.

Turning to this clone: Its antigen is undetermined.

Sequencing used immunoSEQ multiplex PCR; TCRdb keeps in-frame clones, though not all of them. The sample has tens of thousands of clones, approximately 70% seen once. Prior to sequencing, the ViraFEST assay stimulated PBMC with viral peptide pools, which expanded the antigen-specific CD4+ T cells. A 10-day culture period preceded the isolation of CD4+ T cells. SARS-CoV-2 infection was confirmed by PCR in the person between March and December 2020. Each well held around 2 million PBMC cultured with 7.5 to 10 ug/ml peptides and roughly 9 IU/ml IL-2. From germline, CDR1 is SGHTA and CDR2 FQGTGA. Trimming stripped 1 base from V and 0 bases from J, with 7 bases between. The CDR3 loop spans 15 amino acids.

The sample in question was CD4+ T cells from PBMCs cultured with a peptide pool, obtained before COVID-19 vaccination. The origin of this receptor is a human donor who had a prior SARS-CoV-2 infection. The gene calls are TRBV7-3 and TRBJ2-1; the D gene is possibly TRBD1 (5 bases). The CDR3 DNA is TGTGCCAGCAGCTTAAGGGGCCTCTCCTACAATGAGCAGTTCTTC. Translated, it gives CASSLRGLSYNEQFF.